The present entry profiles one T cell receptor (beta chain) with its context. One end of the junction is discordant with germline, which a read error may explain. This sample is drawn from a study of T cell changes during pregnancy in multiple sclerosis. Germline CDR1 SSHAT, CDR2 FNYEAQ (reference sequence). The CDR3 runs to 15 residues. The assay was immunoSEQ multiplex PCR, and TCRdb's table has in-frame clones only and misses some. The sample holds approximately 60,000 clones, more than 85% seen once. The source material was peripheral blood, sampled after pregnancy. This clonotype was obtained from a female donor in good health, enrolled as a control in a pregnancy study. The chain joins TRBV7-7 to TRBJ2-3, with 7 bases aligning to TRBD1. The CDR3 spells CASSWDRSSTDTQYF. The CDR3 region has the DNA TGTGCTAGCAGTTGGGACAGATCTAGCACAGATACGCAGTATTTT.